This T cell receptor beta chain was sequenced during a study of early T cells in non-severe SARS-CoV-2 infection. At the level of the study: Sequencing was performed on bulk RNA from unsorted whole blood, leaving chains unpaired.

Findings and caveats of the study: Private and CD4 specificities were missed by VDJdb matching, skewed to anti-spike CD8.

MiXCR was run by TCRdb on the 5' RACE reads, yielding one entry per CDR3 protein. The table has approximately 28,000 distinct CDR3 sequences, around 5.8% seen once. There are many counts of this clonotype. Its antigen is not identified. The TCR originated in an adult who was a healthcare worker with PCR-confirmed SARS-CoV-2 infection or an uninfected control (not recorded which). Sequencing used whole blood, obtained at baseline.

CDR3 nucleotides: TGTGCCAGCAGCTCCCTCTCGGCGGGGAGCTACGAGCAGTACTTC. This sequence encodes CASSSLSAGSYEQYF. This chain links TRBV13 with TRBJ2-7; possible D gene TRBD2, 6 bases. Germline CDR1 and CDR2: PRHDT and FYEKMQ (reference sequence). The CDR3 has 15 residues. The V end lost 4 bases, the J end lost 3 bases, and 16 bases lay between the germline ends.